The 9 T cell receptor beta chains below were found in one sample sequenced in a study of T cells in Graves' hyperthyroidism and ophthalmopathy. RNA transcripts gave rise to amplified TCR beta CDR3 regions. An initial round of RT-PCR targeting the TCR CDR3 relied on the HTBI primer set. TCRdb called the multiplex PCR reads again in MiXCR, with one record for every CDR3 protein. The sample contains about 720,000 distinct CDR3 sequences, about a sixth of which appear only once. Sequencing was carried out using blood. The receptors originated from a young man with Graves' hyperthyroidism.

In its sample, this clonotype was seen a few times. The rearrangement links TRBV7-2 to TRBJ2-7; TRBD2 aligns across 8 bases. Per germline, CDR1 SGHTA and CDR2 FQGNSA. J was trimmed by 5 bases and V by 3 bases; bases with no gene match: 6. The length of the CDR3 is 14 residues. The CDR3 here is CASSFTSGGDEQYF. CDR3 coding DNA: TGTGCCAGCAGCTTTACTAGCGGAGGTGACGAGCAGTACTTC. Filled out from reference TRBV7-2 and TRBJ2-7, the complete variable domain reads GAGVSQSPSNKVTEKGKDVELRCDPISGHTALYWYRQSLGQGLEFLIYFQGNSAPDKSGLPSDRFSAERTGGSVSTLTIQRTQQEDSAVYLCASSFTSGGDEQYFGPGTRLTVT.

The J gene is TRBJ1-6, the V gene TRBV10-3; the match to TRBD1 covers 7 bases. J lost 5 bases, V lost 8 bases, and 3 bases had no gene match. Germline CDR1 is ENHRY and CDR2 is SYGVKD. The CDR3 has 13 residues. The CDR3 DNA is TGTGCCATCCGGGACAGCAATAATTCACCCCTCCACTTT. Translated: CAIRDSNNSPLHF.

The rearrangement uses TRBV7-2 and TRBJ2-3, with 13 bases aligning to TRBD2. With V trimmed by 2 bases and J by 5 bases, 7 bases remained unmatched. Germline V gives CDR1 SGHTA, CDR2 FQGNSA. The CDR3 loop spans 17 amino acids. CDR3 nucleotide sequence: TGTGCCAGCAGCTTAACTAGCGGGAGGGCCGTTGGAGATACGCAGTATTTT. It yields the protein CASSLTSGRAVGDTQYF.

This clonotype has just a few counts. This chain links TRBV19 with TRBJ2-1, with D perhaps TRBD1 or TRBD2 (5 bases each). V was clipped by 8 bases and J by 5 bases, with 19 bases between them. Germline CDR1 is LNHDA and CDR2 is SQIVND (reference sequence). This CDR3 has 15 residues. The CDR3 DNA is TGTGCCAGTCTCACAGCCGGGACCATAGACAATGAGCAGTTCTTC. Protein sequence: CASLTAGTIDNEQFF. The full variable domain, completed using reference TRBV19 and TRBJ2-1, is DGGITQSPKYLFRKEGQNVTLSCEQNLNHDAMYWYRQDPGQGLRLIYYSQIVNDFQKGDIAEGYSVSREKKESFPLTVTSAQKNPTAFYLCASLTAGTIDNEQFFGPGTRLTVL.

This clonotype was recorded a few times. The junction does not match germline at one end; this may be a read error. V and J are TRBV2 and TRBJ1-3; D call uncertain. The V gene's germline CDR1 is SNHLY and CDR2 FYNNEI. This CDR3 region has 12 residues. The DNA of the CDR3 is TGTGCCACCGACCAGGATGGAGACACCATATATTTT. Its protein product is CATDQDGDTIYF.

In its sample, this clonotype was seen a few times. CDR3 protein: CASSFGGGGEEPQHF. The CDR3 nucleotides are TGTGCCAGCAGCTTTGGCGGGGGCGGCGAGGAGCCCCAGCATTTT. The chain carries TRBV7-9 and TRBJ1-5; D perhaps matches TRBD1 (6 bases). The length of the CDR3 is 15 residues. V was pared by 3 bases and J by 8 bases, with 17 bases between. From germline, CDR1 is SEHNR and CDR2 FQNEAQ (reference sequence).

This clonotype was recorded many times. This rearrangement joins TRBV6-1 to TRBJ2-1, with D possibly TRBD2 on 6 matching bases. The CDR3 is 15 residues long. Trimming left V 2 bases short and J 6 bases short, with 14 bases between. Germline values: CDR1 MNHNS, CDR2 SASEGT. CDR3 amino acids: CASSESSGHLNEQFF. The CDR3 DNA reads TGTGCCAGCAGTGAAAGTAGCGGTCATCTCAATGAGCAGTTCTTC.

This rearrangement joins TRBV3-1 to TRBJ2-7; no reliable D call. The germline CDR1 and CDR2 sequences are LGHDT and YNNKEL (reference sequence). The CDR3 extends over 18 amino acids. Trimming removed 0 bases at V and 0 bases at J, with 18 bases between. CDR3 sequence reads: CASSQDKTPGSSSYEQYF. DNA of the CDR3: TGTGCCAGCAGCCAAGACAAAACTCCGGGCTCCAGCTCCTACGAGCAGTACTTC.

This clonotype was observed a handful of times. This sequence joins TRBV3-1 and TRBJ1-5; the D gene is possibly TRBD1 (5 bases). The germline CDR1 and CDR2 sequences are LGHDT and YNNKEL (reference sequence). V was cut by 1 base and J by 7 bases, with 8 bases left in between. The CDR3 totals 13 residues. The chain's CDR3 is CASSQGGSQPQHF. CDR3 sequence (DNA): TGTGCCAGCAGCCAAGGGGGCTCGCAGCCCCAGCATTTT.